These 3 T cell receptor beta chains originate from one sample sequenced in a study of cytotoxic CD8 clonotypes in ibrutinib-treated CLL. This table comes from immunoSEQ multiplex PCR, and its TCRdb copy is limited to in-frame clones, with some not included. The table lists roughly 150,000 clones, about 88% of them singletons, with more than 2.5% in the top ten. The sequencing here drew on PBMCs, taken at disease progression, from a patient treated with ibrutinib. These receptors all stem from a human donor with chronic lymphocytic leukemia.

CDR3 nucleotides: TGTGCCAGCAGTCCCAGTATTGCAGGACGTGCGCAGTATTTT. The encoded protein is CASSPSIAGRAQYF. The rearrangement uses TRBV28 and TRBJ2-3; D gene unclear. Germline V lookup: CDR1 MDHEN, CDR2 SYDVKM. Trimming took off 5 bases at V and 10 bases at J, with 19 bases between the two ends. The CDR3 runs to 14 residues.

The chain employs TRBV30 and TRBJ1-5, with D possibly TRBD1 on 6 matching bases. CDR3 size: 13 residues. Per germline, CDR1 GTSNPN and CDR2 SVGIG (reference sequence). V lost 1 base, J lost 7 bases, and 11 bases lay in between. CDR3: CAWSAGVFQPQHF. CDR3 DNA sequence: TGTGCCTGGAGTGCAGGGGTGTTCCAGCCCCAGCATTTT.

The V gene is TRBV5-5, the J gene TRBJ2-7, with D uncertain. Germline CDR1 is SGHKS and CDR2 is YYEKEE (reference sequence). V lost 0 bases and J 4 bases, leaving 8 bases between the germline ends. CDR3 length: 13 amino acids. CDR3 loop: CASSLEAVYEQYF. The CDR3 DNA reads TGTGCCAGCAGCTTGGAGGCAGTTTACGAGCAGTACTTC.